This T cell receptor (beta chain) was sequenced during a study of OX40 agonist ivuxolimab in advanced cancers. Study background: The treatment was a fully human IgG2 OX40 agonist, ivuxolimab. Aged about 20 to 85 with a mean of roughly 63 years, they were about 78% male. Study results and caveats: Expanded clones were, on average, more numerous among CD8+ T cells than CD4+.

About this clone: Antigen: not known.

Assay: immunoSEQ multiplex PCR; the TCRdb copy retains only in-frame clones and omits some. The data hold 55,000 to 65,000 clones, with about 88% observed a single time. The source is an adult with an advanced solid tumor such as melanoma, head and neck, liver or kidney cancer. Sequences were derived from CD4+ or CD8+ T cells sorted from blood, sampled in a trial of the OX40 agonist ivuxolimab.

This CDR3 is CASSLAAGQGAGELFF. Here the CDR3 DNA reads TGCGCCAGCAGCTTGGCCGCGGGACAGGGAGCCGGGGAGCTGTTTTTT. The chain combines TRBV5-1 with TRBJ2-2, with 9 bases identical to TRBD1. The V gene's germline CDR1 is SGHRS and CDR2 YFSETQ. V was pared by 0 bases and J by 6 bases, with 6 bases of the junction left unmatched. The CDR3 covers 16 residues. Combining the CDR3 with reference TRBV5-1 and TRBJ2-2 gives the whole variable domain KAGVTQTPRYLIKTRGQQVTLSCSPISGHRSVSWYQQTPGQGLQFLFEYFSETQRNKGNFPGRFSGRQFSNSRSEMNVSTLELGDSALYLCASSLAAGQGAGELFFGEGSRLTVL.